The TCR beta chain under discussion was sequenced for a study of T cells after posttransplantation cyclophosphamide. The study, taken as a whole, reports: Donor-recipient repertoire similarity was low at 1-2 months, rising over year one.

As concerns this clone: Its antigen is currently unknown.

Profiled with immunoSEQ multiplex PCR; TCRdb holds only in-frame clones, not every one. The data hold about 66,000 clones, with about 93% observed a single time. Deletions cut 0 bases from V and 2 bases from J, with 4 bases between. The germline gives CDR1 SGHTA, CDR2 FQGNSA. This CDR3 has 13 residues. The chain links TRBV7-2 to TRBJ2-5; no definite D call. Sequencing was performed on PBMCs. The sequence was collected from a woman aged 30 to 39 in good health and a related stem cell transplant donor. In DNA, the CDR3 is TGTGCCAGCAGCTTAGCCGCACAAGAGACCCAGTACTTC. This translates into CASSLAAQETQYF.